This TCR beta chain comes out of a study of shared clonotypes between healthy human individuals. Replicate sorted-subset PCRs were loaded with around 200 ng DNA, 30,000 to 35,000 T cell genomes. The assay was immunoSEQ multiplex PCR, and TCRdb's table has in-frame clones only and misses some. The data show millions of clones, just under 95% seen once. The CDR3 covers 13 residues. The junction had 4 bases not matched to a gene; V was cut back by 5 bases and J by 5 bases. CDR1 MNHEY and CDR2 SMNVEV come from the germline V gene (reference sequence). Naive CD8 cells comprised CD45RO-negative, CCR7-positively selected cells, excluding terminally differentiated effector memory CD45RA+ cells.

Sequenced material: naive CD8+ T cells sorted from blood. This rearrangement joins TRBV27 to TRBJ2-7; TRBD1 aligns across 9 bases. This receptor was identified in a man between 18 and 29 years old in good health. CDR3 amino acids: CASSGTGRHEQYF. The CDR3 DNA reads TGTGCCAGCAGTGGGACAGGGCGGCACGAGCAGTACTTC.